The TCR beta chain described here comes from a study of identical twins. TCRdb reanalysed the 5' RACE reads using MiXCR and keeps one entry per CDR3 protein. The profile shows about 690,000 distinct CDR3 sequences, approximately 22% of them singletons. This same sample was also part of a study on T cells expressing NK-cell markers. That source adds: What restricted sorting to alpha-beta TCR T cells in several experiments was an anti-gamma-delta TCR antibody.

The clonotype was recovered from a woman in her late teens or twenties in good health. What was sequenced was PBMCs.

This CDR3 is CAISEGTRSYEQYF. For the CDR3, the DNA is TGTGCCATCAGTGAGGGGACGCGCTCCTACGAGCAGTACTTC. The V and J genes are TRBV10-3 and TRBJ2-7; the D gene could be TRBD1 or TRBD2 (5 bases each). Germline loops: CDR1 ENHRY, CDR2 SYGVKD. The V and J ends lost 2 bases and 0 bases respectively, with 8 bases between them. The CDR3 covers 14 residues.